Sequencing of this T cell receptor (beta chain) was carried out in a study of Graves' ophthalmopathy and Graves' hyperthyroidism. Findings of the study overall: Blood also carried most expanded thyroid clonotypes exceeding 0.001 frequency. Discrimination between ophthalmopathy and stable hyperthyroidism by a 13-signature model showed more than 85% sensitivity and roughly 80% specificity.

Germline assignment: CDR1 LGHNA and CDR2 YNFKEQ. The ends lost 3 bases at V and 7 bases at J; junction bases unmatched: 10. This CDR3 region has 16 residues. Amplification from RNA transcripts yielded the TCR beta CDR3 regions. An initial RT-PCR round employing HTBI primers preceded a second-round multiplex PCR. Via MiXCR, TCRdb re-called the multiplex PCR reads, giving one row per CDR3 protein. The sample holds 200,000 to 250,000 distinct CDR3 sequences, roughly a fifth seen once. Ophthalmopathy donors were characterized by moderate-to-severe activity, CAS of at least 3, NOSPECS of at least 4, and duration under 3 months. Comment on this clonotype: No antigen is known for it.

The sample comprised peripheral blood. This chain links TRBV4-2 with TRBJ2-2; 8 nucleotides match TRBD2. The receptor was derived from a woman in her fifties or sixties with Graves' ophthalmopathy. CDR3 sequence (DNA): TGTGCCAGCAGCCATCCTTCGGGAGGGCCTAGCGGGGAGCTGTTTTTT. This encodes CASSHPSGGPSGELFF.